The text below deals with one T cell receptor (beta chain). Its target is unknown. The data are from a study of beta chain features in type 1 diabetes. The overall study: Taken together, all samples contributed 107,917,701 examined sorted cells.

Deletions cut 7 bases from V and 0 bases from J, with 6 bases between. Germline-derived CDR1 and CDR2 are MDHEN and SYDVKM. The CDR3 runs to 13 residues. Broader study findings: Within each of all four CD4+ subsets, Type 1 diabetes patients had TCRB CDR3s that were moderately but significantly shorter.

cDNA synthesis used the whole RNA isolate, giving expressed TCRB sequences. Profiling relied on immunoSEQ multiplex PCR, and the TCRdb table lists in-frame clones only, not all of them. The profile shows around 650,000 clones, 9.5% to 15% of them singletons. Sequencing input: naive CD4+ T cells from blood. The sequence came from a man younger than 40 with type 1 diabetes. The chain uses TRBV28 and TRBJ2-2; D gene unclear. CDR3 protein: CASTSSNTGELFF. In DNA, the CDR3 is TGTGCCAGCACGTCCTCGAACACCGGGGAGCTGTTTTTT.